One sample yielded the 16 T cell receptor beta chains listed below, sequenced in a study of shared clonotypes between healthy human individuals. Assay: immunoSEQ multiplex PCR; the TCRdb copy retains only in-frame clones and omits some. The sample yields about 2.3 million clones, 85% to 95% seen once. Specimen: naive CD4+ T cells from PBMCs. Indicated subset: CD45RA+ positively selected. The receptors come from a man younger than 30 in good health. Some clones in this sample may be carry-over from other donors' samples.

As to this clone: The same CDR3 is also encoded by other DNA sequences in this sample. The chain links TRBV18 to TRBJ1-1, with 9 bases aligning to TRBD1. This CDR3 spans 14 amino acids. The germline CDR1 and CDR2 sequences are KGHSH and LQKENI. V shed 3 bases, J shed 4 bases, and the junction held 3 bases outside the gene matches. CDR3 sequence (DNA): TGTGCCAGCTCACCCGAGACAGGGGGCACTGAAGCTTTCTTT. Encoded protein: CASSPETGGTEAFF.

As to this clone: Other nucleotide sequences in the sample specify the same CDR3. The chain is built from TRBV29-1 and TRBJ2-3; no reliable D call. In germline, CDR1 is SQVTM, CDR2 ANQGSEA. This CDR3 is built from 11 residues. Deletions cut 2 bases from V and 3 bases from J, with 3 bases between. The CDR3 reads CSVEWTDTQYF. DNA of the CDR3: TGCAGCGTTGAATGGACAGATACGCAGTATTTT.

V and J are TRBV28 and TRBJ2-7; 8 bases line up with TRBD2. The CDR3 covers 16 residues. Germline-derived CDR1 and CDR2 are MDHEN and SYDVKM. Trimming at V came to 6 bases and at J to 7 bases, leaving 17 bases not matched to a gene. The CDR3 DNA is TGTGCCAGCAGGAAGGGGCTAGCGGGTCTTAAGGGGGAGCAGTACTTC. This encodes CASRKGLAGLKGEQYF.

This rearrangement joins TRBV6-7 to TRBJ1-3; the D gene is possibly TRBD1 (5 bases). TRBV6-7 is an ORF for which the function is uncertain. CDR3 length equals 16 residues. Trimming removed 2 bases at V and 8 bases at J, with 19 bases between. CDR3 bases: TGTGCCAGCAGTTACAACTGGGGCAGGTTGATAGACACCATATATTTT. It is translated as CASSYNWGRLIDTIYF.

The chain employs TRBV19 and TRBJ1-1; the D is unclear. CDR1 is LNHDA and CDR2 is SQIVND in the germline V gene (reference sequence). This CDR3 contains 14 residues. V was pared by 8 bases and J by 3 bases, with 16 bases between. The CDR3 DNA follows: TGTGCCAGTTCCATACGACCGGAGGACACTGAAGCTTTCTTT. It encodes CASSIRPEDTEAFF. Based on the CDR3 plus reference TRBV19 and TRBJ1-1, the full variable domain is DGGITQSPKYLFRKEGQNVTLSCEQNLNHDAMYWYRQDPGQGLRLIYYSQIVNDFQKGDIAEGYSVSREKKESFPLTVTSAQKNPTAFYLCASSIRPEDTEAFFGQGTRLTVV.

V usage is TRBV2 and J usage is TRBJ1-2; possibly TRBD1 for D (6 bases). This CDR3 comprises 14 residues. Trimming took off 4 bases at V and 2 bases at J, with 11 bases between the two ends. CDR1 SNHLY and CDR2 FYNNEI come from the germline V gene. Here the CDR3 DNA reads TGTGCCAGCAGTGCTCAGGGGTTAAACTATGGCTACACCTTC. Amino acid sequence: CASSAQGLNYGYTF.

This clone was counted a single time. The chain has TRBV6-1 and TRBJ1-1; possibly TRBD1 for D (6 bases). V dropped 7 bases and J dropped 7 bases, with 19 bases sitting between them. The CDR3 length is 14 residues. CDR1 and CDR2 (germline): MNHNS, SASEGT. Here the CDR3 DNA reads TGTGCCAGCATACTATCAGGGGCTAGTGTTGAAGCTTTCTTT. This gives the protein CASILSGASVEAFF.

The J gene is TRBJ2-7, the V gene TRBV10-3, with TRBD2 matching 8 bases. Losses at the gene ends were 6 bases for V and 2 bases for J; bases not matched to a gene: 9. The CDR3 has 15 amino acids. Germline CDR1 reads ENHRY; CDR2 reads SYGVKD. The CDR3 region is CAISGLAQQTYEQYF. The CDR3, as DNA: TGTGCCATCAGCGGACTAGCTCAACAAACCTACGAGCAGTACTTC.

The DNA of the CDR3 is TGTGCCTGGAGTGTATTTGGCGAAAAACTGTTTTTT. Encoded protein: CAWSVFGEKLFF. V gene TRBV30 combines with J gene TRBJ1-4; D not resolved. CDR3 length: 12 amino acids. The germline CDR1 and CDR2 sequences are GTSNPN and SVGIG (reference sequence). The V and J ends lost 0 bases and 8 bases respectively, with 7 bases between them. The entire variable domain, with the rest obtained from reference TRBV30 and TRBJ1-4, is as follows: SQTIHQWPATLVQPVGSPLSLECTVEGTSNPNLYWYRQAAGRGLQLLFYSVGIGQISSEVPQNLSASRPQDRQFILSSKKLLLSDSGFYLCAWSVFGEKLFFGSGTQLSVL.

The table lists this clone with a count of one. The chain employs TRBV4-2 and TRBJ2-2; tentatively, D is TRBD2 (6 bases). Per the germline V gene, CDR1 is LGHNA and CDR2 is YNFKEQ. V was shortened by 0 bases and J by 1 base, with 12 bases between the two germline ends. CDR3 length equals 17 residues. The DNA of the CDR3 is TGTGCCAGCAGCCAAGAAACCGGGACTCTGAACACCGGGGAGCTGTTTTTT. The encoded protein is CASSQETGTLNTGELFF.

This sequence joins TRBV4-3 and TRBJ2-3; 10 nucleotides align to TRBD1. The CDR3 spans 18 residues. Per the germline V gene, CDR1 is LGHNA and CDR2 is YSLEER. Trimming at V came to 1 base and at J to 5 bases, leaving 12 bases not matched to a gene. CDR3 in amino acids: CASSQAPTDRGRQDTQYF. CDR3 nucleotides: TGCGCCAGCAGCCAAGCCCCCACCGACAGGGGGCGGCAAGATACGCAGTATTTT.

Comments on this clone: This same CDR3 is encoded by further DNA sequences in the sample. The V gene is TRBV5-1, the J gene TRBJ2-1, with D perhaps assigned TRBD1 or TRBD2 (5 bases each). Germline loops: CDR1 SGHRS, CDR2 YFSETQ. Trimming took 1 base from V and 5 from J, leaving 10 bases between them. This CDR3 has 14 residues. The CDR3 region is CASSLLPGHNEQFF. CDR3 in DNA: TGCGCCAGCAGCTTGTTGCCGGGACACAATGAGCAGTTCTTC.

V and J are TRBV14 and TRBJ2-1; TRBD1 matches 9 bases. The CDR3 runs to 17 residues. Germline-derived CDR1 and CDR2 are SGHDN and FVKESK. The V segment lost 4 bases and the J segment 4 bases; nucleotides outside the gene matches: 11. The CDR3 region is CASSLQPDRGFYNEQFF. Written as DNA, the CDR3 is TGTGCCAGCAGCCTACAACCGGACAGGGGATTTTACAATGAGCAGTTCTTC. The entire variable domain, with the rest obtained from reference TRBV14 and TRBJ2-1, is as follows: EAGVTQFPSHSVIEKGQTVTLRCDPISGHDNLYWYRRVMGKEIKFLLHFVKESKQDESGMPNNRFLAERTGGTYSTLKVQPAELEDSGVYFCASSLQPDRGFYNEQFFGPGTRLTVL.

The CDR3 is CASSPHRRGGTSYEQYF. The DNA of the CDR3 is TGTGCCAGCAGCCCTCACCGGCGGGGGGGAACTTCCTACGAGCAGTACTTC. V gene TRBV28 combines with J gene TRBJ2-7, with 9 bases matching TRBD2. V lost 6 bases to trimming and J lost 1 base; unmatched junction nucleotides: 13. Per the germline V gene, CDR1 is MDHEN and CDR2 is SYDVKM. The CDR3 contains 17 residues.

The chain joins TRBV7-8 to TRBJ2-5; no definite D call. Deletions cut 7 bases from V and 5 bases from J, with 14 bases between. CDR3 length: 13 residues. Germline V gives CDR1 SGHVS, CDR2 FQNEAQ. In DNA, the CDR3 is TGTGCCAGCACCCCAAGTAGGTGGGAGACCCAGTACTTC. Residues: CASTPSRWETQYF.

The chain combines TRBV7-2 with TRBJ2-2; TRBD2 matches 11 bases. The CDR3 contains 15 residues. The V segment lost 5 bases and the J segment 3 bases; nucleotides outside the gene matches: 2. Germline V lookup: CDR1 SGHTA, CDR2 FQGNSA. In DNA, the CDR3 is TGTGCCAGCAGCCGGACTAGCGGGTACACCGGGGAGCTGTTTTTT. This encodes CASSRTSGYTGELFF.